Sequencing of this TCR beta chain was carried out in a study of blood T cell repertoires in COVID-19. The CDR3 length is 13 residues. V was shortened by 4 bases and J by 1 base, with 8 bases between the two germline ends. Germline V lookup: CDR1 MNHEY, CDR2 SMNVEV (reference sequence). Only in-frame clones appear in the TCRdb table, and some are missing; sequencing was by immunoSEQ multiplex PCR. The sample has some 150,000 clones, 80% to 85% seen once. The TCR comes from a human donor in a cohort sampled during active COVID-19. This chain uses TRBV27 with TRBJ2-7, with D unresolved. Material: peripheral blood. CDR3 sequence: CASSSQISYEQYF. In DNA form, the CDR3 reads TGTGCCAGCAGTTCACAGATATCCTACGAGCAGTACTTC.